This T cell receptor beta chain emerged from a study of Graves' ophthalmopathy and Graves' hyperthyroidism. Overall study results and limits: Ophthalmopathy progression was predicted with 70% to 71% sensitivity and approximately 72% specificity.

In this sample, this clonotype turned up many times. Antigen: not known. Using RNA transcripts, the TCR beta CDR3 regions were amplified. The workflow started with a first-round RT-PCR run with HTBI primers and then moved on to a second-round multiplex PCR. TCRdb re-derived calls from the multiplex PCR reads in MiXCR, one entry per CDR3 protein. There are some 380,000 distinct CDR3 sequences in the sample; 15% to 19% occur only once, and roughly 7% lies in the top ten. CDR3 length equals 9 residues. Per the germline V gene, CDR1 is LNHDA and CDR2 is SQIVND (reference sequence). This chain uses TRBV19 with TRBJ1-1; D ambiguous. This receptor was identified in a woman in her late teens or twenties with stable Graves' hyperthyroidism. Material for sequencing was peripheral blood. The CDR3 loop is CGHSVEAFF. CDR3 bases: TGTGGACACAGCGTTGAAGCTTTCTTT.